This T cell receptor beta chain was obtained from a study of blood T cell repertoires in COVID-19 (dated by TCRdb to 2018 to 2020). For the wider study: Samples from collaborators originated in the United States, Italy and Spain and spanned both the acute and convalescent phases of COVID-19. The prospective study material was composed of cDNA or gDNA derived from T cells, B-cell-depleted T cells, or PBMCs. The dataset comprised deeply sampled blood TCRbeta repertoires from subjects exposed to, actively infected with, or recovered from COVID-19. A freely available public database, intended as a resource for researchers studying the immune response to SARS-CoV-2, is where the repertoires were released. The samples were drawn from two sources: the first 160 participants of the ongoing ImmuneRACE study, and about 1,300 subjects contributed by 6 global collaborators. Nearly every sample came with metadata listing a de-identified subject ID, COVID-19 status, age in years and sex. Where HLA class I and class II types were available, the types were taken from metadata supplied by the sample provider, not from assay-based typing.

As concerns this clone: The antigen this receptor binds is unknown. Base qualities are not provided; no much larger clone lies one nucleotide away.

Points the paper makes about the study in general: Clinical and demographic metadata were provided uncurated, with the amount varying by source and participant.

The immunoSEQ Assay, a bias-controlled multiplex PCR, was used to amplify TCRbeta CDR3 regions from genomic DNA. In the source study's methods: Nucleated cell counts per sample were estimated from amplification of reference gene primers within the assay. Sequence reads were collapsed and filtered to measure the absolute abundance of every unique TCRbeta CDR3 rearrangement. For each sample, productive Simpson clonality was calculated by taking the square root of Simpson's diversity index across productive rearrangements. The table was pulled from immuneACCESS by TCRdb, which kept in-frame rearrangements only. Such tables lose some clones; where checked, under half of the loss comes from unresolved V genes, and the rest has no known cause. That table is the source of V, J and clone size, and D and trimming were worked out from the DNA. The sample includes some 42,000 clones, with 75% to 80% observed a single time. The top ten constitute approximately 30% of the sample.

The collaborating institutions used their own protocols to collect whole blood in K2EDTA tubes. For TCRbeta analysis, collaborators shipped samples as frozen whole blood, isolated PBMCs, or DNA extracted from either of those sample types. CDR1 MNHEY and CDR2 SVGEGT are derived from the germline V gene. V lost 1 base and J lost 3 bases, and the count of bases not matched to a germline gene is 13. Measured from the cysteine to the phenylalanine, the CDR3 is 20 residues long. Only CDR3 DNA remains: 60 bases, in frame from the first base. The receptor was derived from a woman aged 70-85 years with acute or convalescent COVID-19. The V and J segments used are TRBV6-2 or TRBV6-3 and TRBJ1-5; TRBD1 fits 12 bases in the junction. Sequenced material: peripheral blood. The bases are TGTGCCAGCAGTTACTTGGCGGGACAGGGGGCGTCGATCTCCAATCAGCCCCAGCATTTT. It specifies CASSYLAGQGASISNQPQHF.